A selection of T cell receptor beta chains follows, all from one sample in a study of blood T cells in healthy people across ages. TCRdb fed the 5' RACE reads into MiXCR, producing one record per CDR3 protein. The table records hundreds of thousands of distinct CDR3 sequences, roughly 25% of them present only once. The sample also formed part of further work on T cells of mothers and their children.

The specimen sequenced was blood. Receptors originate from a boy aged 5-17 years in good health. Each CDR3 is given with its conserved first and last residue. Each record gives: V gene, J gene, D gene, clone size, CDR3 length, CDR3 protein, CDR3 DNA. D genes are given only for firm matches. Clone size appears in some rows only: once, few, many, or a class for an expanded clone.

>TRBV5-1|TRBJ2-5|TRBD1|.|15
CASSPGQVGQETQYF
TGCGCCAGCAGCCCCGGACAGGTCGGGCAAGAGACCCAGTACTTC
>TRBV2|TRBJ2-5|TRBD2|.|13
CASRSGGKGTQYF
TGTGCCAGCAGGAGCGGGGGGAAAGGGACCCAGTACTTC
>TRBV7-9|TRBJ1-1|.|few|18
CASSISPGERGKNTEAFF
TGTGCCAGCAGCATTTCTCCGGGGGAGCGGGGTAAGAACACTGAAGCTTTCTTT
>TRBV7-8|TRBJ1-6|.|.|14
CASSTTEYNSPLHF
TGTGCCAGCAGCACCACAGAGTATAATTCACCCCTCCACTTT
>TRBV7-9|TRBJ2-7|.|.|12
CASSLDSYEQHF
TGTGCCAGCAGCTTGGACAGCTACGAGCAGCACTTC
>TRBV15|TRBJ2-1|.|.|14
CATSRDKASNEQFF
TGTGCCACCAGCAGAGATAAGGCTAGCAATGAGCAGTTCTTC
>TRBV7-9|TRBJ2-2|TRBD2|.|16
CASSEASGGNTGELFF
TGTGCCAGCAGCGAGGCGAGCGGGGGAAACACCGGGGAGCTGTTTTTT
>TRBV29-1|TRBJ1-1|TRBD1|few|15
CSVFGTGRRNTEAFF
TGCAGCGTGTTCGGGACAGGGCGCCGGAACACTGAAGCTTTCTTT
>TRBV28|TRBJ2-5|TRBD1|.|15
CASSYGQGVQETQYF
TGTGCCAGCAGTTATGGACAGGGCGTTCAAGAGACCCAGTACTTC
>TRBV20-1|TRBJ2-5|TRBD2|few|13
CSARGLTQETQYF
TGCAGTGCCCGGGGACTAACCCAAGAGACCCAGTACTTC
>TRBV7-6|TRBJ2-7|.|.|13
CASSLVIGGEQYF
TGTGCCAGCAGCTTAGTGATAGGGGGCGAGCAGTACTTC
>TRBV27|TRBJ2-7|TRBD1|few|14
CASSPRTGRNEQYF
TGTGCCAGCAGTCCGAGGACAGGGAGGAACGAGCAGTACTTC
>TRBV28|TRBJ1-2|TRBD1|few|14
CASTGGIFNYGYTF
TGTGCCAGTACAGGGGGTATTTTCAACTATGGCTACACCTTC
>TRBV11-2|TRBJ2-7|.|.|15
CASSATGGLTSEQYF
TGTGCCAGCAGCGCTACCGGCGGGTTGACCTCCGAGCAGTACTTC
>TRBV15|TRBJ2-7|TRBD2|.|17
CATSSSWTSGRAYEQYF
TGTGCCACCAGCAGTTCCTGGACTAGCGGGAGGGCCTACGAGCAGTACTTC
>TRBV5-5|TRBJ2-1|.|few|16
CASIDAPGGASNEQFF
TGTGCCAGCATCGACGCCCCAGGGGGGGCATCAAATGAGCAGTTCTTC
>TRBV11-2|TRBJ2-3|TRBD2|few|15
CASSLGGGFSDTQYF
TGTGCCAGCAGCTTAGGGGGGGGATTTTCCGATACGCAGTATTTT
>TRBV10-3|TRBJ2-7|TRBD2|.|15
CAISSPGTRTWEQYF
TGTGCCATCAGTTCGCCCGGGACTAGGACCTGGGAGCAGTACTTC
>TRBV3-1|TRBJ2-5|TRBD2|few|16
CASSPRLAADQETQYF
TGTGCCAGCAGCCCCCGACTAGCGGCCGACCAAGAGACCCAGTACTTC